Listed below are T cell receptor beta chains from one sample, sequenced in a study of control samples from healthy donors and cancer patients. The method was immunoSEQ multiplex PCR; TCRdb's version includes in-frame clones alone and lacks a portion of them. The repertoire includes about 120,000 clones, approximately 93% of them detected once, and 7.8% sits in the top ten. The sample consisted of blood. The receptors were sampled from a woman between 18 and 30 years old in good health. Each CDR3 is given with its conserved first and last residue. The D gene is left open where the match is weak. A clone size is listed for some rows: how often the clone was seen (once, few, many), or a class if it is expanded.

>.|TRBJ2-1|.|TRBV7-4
TGTGCCAGCAGCTTAGGAGTCGGTATACCTCTCCCAGGTGAGCAGTTCTTC
CASSLGVGIPLPGEQFF
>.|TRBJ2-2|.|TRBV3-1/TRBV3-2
TGTGCCAGCAGCCTGAGCTACACCGGGGAGCTGTTTTTT
CASSLSYTGELFF
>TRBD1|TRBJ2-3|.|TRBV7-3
TGTGCCAGCAGCCTGGGACAGGCTTTCGCAGATACGCAGTATTTT
CASSLGQAFADTQYF
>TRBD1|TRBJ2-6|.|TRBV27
TGTGCCAGCAGTGCCCAGGGGGCTGGGGCCAACGTCCTGACTTTC
CASSAQGAGANVLTF
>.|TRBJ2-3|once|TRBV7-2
TGTGCCAGCAGCTTAGAGTTGTTAGCGGCCCACACAGATACGCAGTATTTT
CASSLELLAAHTDTQYF
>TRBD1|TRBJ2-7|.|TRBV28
TGTGCCAGCGGGACAGGAATCTACGAGCAGTACTTC
CASGTGIYEQYF
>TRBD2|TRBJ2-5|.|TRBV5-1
TGCGCCAGCAGCTTGGCCGGGGGGGCGAGGGCCAGGGAGACCCAGTACTTC
CASSLAGGARARETQYF
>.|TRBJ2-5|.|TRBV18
TGTGCCAGCTCACAGGGACGGTTCCAAGAGACCCAGTACTTC
CASSQGRFQETQYF
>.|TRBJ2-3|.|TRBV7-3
TGTGCCAGCAGCGTTGGGAAGATACCCCGCACAGATACGCAGTATTTT
CASSVGKIPRTDTQYF
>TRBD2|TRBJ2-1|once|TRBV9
TGTGCCAGCAGCGTAGGGCAGCGGGAGGGGGCTGAGCAGTTCTTC
CASSVGQREGAEQFF
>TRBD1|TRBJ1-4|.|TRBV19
TGTGCCAGTACCGATTATGCGGGACAGGGTCCGAAAAGGGAAAAACTGTTTTTT
CASTDYAGQGPKREKLFF
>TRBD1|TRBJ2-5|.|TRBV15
TGTGCCACCAGCAGAGCTTTGACAGGGGGAGAGACCCAGTACTTC
CATSRALTGGETQYF
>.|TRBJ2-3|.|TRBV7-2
TGTGCCAGCAGCTTGGTCTACACAGATACGCAGTATTTT
CASSLVYTDTQYF
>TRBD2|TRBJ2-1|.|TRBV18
TGTGCCAGCTCACTTCCGGGAGGATTGGATGAGCAGTTCTTC
CASSLPGGLDEQFF
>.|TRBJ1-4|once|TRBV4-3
TGCGCCAGCAGCCAAGGGTCAGGGGAAAAACTGTTTTTT
CASSQGSGEKLFF
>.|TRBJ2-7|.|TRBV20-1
TGCAGTGCTAGTCTCCGACTAGGCGAGCAGTACTTC
CSASLRLGEQYF
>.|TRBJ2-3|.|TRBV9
TGTGCCAGCAGCCCTCGACTGCCTAGCACAGATACGCAGTATTTT
CASSPRLPSTDTQYF
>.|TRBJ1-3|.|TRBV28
TGTGCCAGCAGTTTCATCAGGGTTGGAAACACCATATATTTT
CASSFIRVGNTIYF
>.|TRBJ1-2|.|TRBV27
TGTGCCAGCAGTCCGGACAGCTACTATGGCTACACCTTC
CASSPDSYYGYTF
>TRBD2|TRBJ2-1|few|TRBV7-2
TGTGCCAGCAGCTTAGCCCTAAATAGCGGGAGGGACAATGAGCAGTTCTTC
CASSLALNSGRDNEQFF
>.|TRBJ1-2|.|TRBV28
TGTGCCAGCAGTTTACCGGGGAATCGCTATGGCTACACCTTC
CASSLPGNRYGYTF
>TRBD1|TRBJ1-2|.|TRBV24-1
TGTGCCACCAGTGACCAGGGGGTCTATGGCTACACCTTC
CATSDQGVYGYTF
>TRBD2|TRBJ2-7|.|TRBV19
TGTGCCAGTAGCAGACTAGCGGGGTTCGACGAGCAGTACTTC
CASSRLAGFDEQYF
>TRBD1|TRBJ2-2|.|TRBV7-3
TGTGCCAGCAGCCCATACGCCAGAGGACAGGGGGCGAAATCCGGGGAGCTGTTTTTT
CASSPYARGQGAKSGELFF
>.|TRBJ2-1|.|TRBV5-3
TGTGCCAGAAGCCAGAGCATGTGGTCCAATGAGCAGTTCTTC
CARSQSMWSNEQFF
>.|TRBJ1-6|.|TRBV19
TGTGCCAGTAGTATCACAGGACAACGGGATTCACCCCTCCACTTT
CASSITGQRDSPLHF
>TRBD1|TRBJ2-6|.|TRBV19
TGTGCCAGTAGTCCCCGGGACAGGGGATTCGCCGGGGCCAACGTCCTGACTTTC
CASSPRDRGFAGANVLTF
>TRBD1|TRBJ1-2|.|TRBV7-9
TGTGCCAGCAGCTTATTGCCAACAGGGGAGGGCTACACCTTC
CASSLLPTGEGYTF
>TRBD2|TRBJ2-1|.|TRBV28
TGCAGAGCGGGAGTTGAAAATGAGCAGTTCTTC
CRAGVENEQFF
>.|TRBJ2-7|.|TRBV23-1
TGCGCCAGCAGCCATTTCGGGGAATACGAGCAGTACTTC
CASSHFGEYEQYF
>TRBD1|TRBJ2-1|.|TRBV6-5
TGTGCCAGCAGCCTGACAGGGGGCTCGAACAATGAGCAGTTCTTC
CASSLTGGSNNEQFF
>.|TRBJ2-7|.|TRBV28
TGTGCCAGCAGTCCACCTAGTAGGGGACGGTACGAGCAGTACTTC
CASSPPSRGRYEQYF
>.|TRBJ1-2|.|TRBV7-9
TGTGCTAACACCTTCCCAATCCGAGGGGAGGTGGCGAACTATGGCTACACCTTC
CANTFPIRGEVANYGYTF
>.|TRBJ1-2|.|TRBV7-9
TGTGCCAGCAGCTTAAATGAACCAGGGGACTATGGCTACACCTTC
CASSLNEPGDYGYTF
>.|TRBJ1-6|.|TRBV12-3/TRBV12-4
TGTGCCAGCAGTTTAGGCGACACCCTCCACTTT
CASSLGDTLHF
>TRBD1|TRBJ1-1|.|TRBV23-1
TGCGCCAGCTTCACAGGACAGGGACACATGAACACTGAAGCTTTCTTT
CASFTGQGHMNTEAFF
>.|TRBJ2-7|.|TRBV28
TGTGCCAGCAGCCCCATGGGGTCCTACGAGCAGTACTTC
CASSPMGSYEQYF
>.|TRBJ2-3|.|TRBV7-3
TGTGCCAGCAGCAGATTAGGAGCCAGAGATACGCAGTATTTT
CASSRLGARDTQYF
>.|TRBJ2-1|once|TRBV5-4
TGTGCCAGCAGCTTTCCGGAGGACACCTACAATGAGCAGTTCTTC
CASSFPEDTYNEQFF
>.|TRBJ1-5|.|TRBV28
TGTGCCAGCAGTGGGGGGCCGCGGGGTCAGCCCCAGCATTTT
CASSGGPRGQPQHF
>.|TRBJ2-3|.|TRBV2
TGTGCCAGCAGGCAAGCAGACCTTAGCACAGATACGCAGTATTTT
CASRQADLSTDTQYF
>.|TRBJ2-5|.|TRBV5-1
TGCGCCAGCAGCTTTAGCGAGACCCAGTACTTC
CASSFSETQYF
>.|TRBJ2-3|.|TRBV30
TGTGCCTGGAAAGGATACACAGATACGCAGTATTTT
CAWKGYTDTQYF
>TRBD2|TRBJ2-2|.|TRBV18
TGTGCCAGCTCATCCCTCTCGCTAGCGGGGGGGCCTGGCACCGGGGAGCTGTTTTTT
CASSSLSLAGGPGTGELFF
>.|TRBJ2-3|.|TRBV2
TGTGCCAGCAGGGATCGGGGGATCACAGATACGCAGTATTTT
CASRDRGITDTQYF
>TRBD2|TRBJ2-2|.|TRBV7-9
TGTGCCAGCCTGACTAGCGGGGGCCTCGGGGAGCTGTTTTTT
CASLTSGGLGELFF
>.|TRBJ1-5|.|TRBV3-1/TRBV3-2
TGTGCCAGCAGCCAAGAACCCGAAGACCACAGCCAAGCCCGTGGTCAGCCCCAGCATTTT
CASSQEPEDHSQARGQPQHF
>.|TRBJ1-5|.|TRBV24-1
TGTGCCACCAGTGAGGGTGGCGGAGGGTTCAATCAGCCCCAGCATTTT
CATSEGGGGFNQPQHF